This T cell receptor beta chain was captured in a study of blood T cell repertoires in COVID-19. Study as a whole: Some COVID-19 samples were acute and others convalescent; all came from the United States, Italy and Spain. Sources were T cells, B-cell-depleted T cells, or PBMCs; the material itself was cDNA or gDNA.

This clone has just one count. V was cut by 3 bases and J by 2 bases, with 13 bases left in between. The CDR3 runs to 14 residues. Looked up from germline, CDR1 is DFQATT and CDR2 is SNEGSKA (reference sequence). In the study's own analysis: It was from reference gene primer amplification that nucleated cell counts were estimated. Generated by immunoSEQ multiplex PCR, the TCRdb table keeps only in-frame clones and is missing some. V and J calls and clone size are given by that table; D and trimming were obtained from the DNA. The top ten clones hold roughly 8.7% of a sample with about 180,000 clones, 80% to 90% of them seen once.

Material for sequencing was peripheral blood. The rearrangement links TRBV20-1 to TRBJ2-5; TRBD1 is a possible D gene (5 bases). This sequence was found in a man aged 45-60 years with active or convalescent COVID-19. The chain's CDR3 is CSASFAQAQETQYF. CDR3 bases: TGCAGTGCTAGTTTTGCACAGGCTCAAGAGACCCAGTACTTC.